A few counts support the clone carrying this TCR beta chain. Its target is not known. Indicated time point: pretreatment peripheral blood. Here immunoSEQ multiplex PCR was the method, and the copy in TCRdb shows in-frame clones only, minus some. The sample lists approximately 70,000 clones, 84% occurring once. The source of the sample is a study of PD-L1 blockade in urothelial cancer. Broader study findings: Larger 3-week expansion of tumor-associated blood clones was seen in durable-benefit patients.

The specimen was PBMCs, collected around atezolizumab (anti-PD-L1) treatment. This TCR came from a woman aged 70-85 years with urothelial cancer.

CDR3 DNA: TGTGCCAGCTCACCCCGTGCCCGGGACAGGGCCGGCTACACCTTC. Its translation is CASSPRARDRAGYTF. The chain has TRBV18 and TRBJ1-2, with 9 bases lining up with TRBD1. The CDR3 totals 15 residues. Unmatched junction bases numbered 10, after V lost 3 bases and J lost 8 bases. Germline values: CDR1 KGHSH, CDR2 LQKENI. Filled out from reference TRBV18 and TRBJ1-2, the complete variable domain reads NAGVMQNPRHLVRRRGQEARLRCSPMKGHSHVYWYRQLPEEGLKFMVYLQKENIIDESGMPKERFSAEFPKEGPSILRIQQVVRGDSAAYFCASSPRARDRAGYTFGSGTRLTVV.